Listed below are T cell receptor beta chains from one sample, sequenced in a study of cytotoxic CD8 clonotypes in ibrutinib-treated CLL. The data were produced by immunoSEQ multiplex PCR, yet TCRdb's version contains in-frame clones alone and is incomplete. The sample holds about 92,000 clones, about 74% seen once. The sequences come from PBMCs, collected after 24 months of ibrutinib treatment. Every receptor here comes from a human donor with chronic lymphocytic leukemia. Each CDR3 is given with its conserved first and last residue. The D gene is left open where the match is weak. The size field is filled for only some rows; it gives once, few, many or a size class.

CDR3aa: CASSHSSGGGGEKLFF
CDR3nt: TGTGCCAGTAGTCATTCATCAGGGGGCGGTGGTGAAAAACTGTTTTTT
abundance: -
d_gene: TRBD1
v_gene: TRBV19
j_gene: TRBJ1-4
len: 16

CDR3aa: CASSSQGLNEKLFF
CDR3nt: TGCGCCAGCAGCTCACAGGGACTTAATGAAAAACTGTTTTTT
abundance: -
d_gene: -
v_gene: TRBV5-1
j_gene: TRBJ1-4
len: 14

CDR3aa: CASSLNQKVMNTEAFF
CDR3nt: TGCGCCAGCAGCTTAAATCAAAAGGTAATGAACACTGAAGCTTTCTTT
abundance: -
d_gene: -
v_gene: TRBV5-1
j_gene: TRBJ1-1
len: 16

CDR3aa: CASFNLLGGQPQHF
CDR3nt: TGTGCCAGCTTTAATCTGCTGGGAGGTCAGCCCCAGCATTTT
abundance: -
d_gene: -
v_gene: TRBV6-1
j_gene: TRBJ1-5
len: 14

CDR3aa: CASSVRLSETQYF
CDR3nt: TGTGCCAGCAGCGTTAGACTATCCGAGACCCAGTACTTC
abundance: once
d_gene: -
v_gene: TRBV9
j_gene: TRBJ2-5
len: 13

CDR3aa: CASSVEGAYNSPLHF
CDR3nt: TGTGCCAGCAGCGTAGAAGGGGCTTATAATTCACCCCTCCACTTT
abundance: -
d_gene: -
v_gene: TRBV9
j_gene: TRBJ1-6
len: 15

CDR3aa: CASSRGGRQNTDTQYF
CDR3nt: TGCGCCAGCAGCCGAGGGGGGAGACAGAACACAGATACGCAGTATTTT
abundance: -
d_gene: -
v_gene: TRBV5-1
j_gene: TRBJ2-3
len: 16

CDR3aa: CASSQDRGLAALGEQFF
CDR3nt: TGCGCCAGCAGCCAAGACAGAGGACTAGCGGCCCTCGGTGAGCAGTTCTTC
abundance: -
d_gene: TRBD2
v_gene: TRBV5-1
j_gene: TRBJ2-1
len: 17

CDR3aa: CASSPTIETQYF
CDR3nt: TGTGCCAGTAGCCCCACAATAGAGACCCAGTACTTC
abundance: -
d_gene: -
v_gene: TRBV19
j_gene: TRBJ2-5
len: 12

CDR3aa: CASSPWTGRDAQYF
CDR3nt: TGTGCCAGCAGTCCCTGGACAGGGAGGGACGCGCAGTACTTC
abundance: -
d_gene: -
v_gene: TRBV6-5
j_gene: TRBJ2-7
len: 14

CDR3aa: CAISDRGIGNTIYF
CDR3nt: TGTGCCATCAGTGATAGGGGCATTGGAAACACCATATATTTT
abundance: -
d_gene: -
v_gene: TRBV10-3
j_gene: TRBJ1-3
len: 14

CDR3aa: CATSKTGYGDEKLFF
CDR3nt: TGTGCCACCAGCAAGACAGGGTACGGGGATGAAAAACTGTTTTTT
abundance: -
d_gene: TRBD1
v_gene: TRBV15
j_gene: TRBJ1-4
len: 15

CDR3aa: CASGTPGQGAGGYTF
CDR3nt: TGTGCCAGCGGAACACCTGGACAGGGGGCGGGTGGCTACACCTTC
abundance: -
d_gene: TRBD1
v_gene: TRBV28
j_gene: TRBJ1-2
len: 15

CDR3aa: CASSLGGDYGYTF
CDR3nt: TGCGCCAGCAGCTTGGGAGGGGACTATGGCTACACCTTC
abundance: few
d_gene: -
v_gene: TRBV5-1
j_gene: TRBJ1-2
len: 13

CDR3aa: CFKTGGPHYEQYF
CDR3nt: TGTTTCAAGACAGGGGGCCCTCACTACGAGCAGTACTTC
abundance: -
d_gene: TRBD1
v_gene: TRBV12-5
j_gene: TRBJ2-7
len: 13

CDR3aa: CASTWDSTNYGYTF
CDR3nt: TGTGCCAGCACCTGGGACAGCACTAACTATGGCTACACCTTC
abundance: -
d_gene: TRBD1
v_gene: TRBV6-6
j_gene: TRBJ1-2
len: 14

CDR3aa: CASARGSGRSYEQYF
CDR3nt: TGTGCCAGCGCCAGGGGGAGCGGGAGATCCTACGAGCAGTACTTC
abundance: -
d_gene: -
v_gene: TRBV7-9
j_gene: TRBJ2-7
len: 15

CDR3aa: CASSPQDSNTEAFF
CDR3nt: TGCGCCAGCAGCCCCCAGGACTCGAACACTGAAGCTTTCTTT
abundance: -
d_gene: -
v_gene: TRBV5-1
j_gene: TRBJ1-1
len: 14

CDR3aa: CASSYGTGGYQGPQHF
CDR3nt: TGTGCCAGCAGCTACGGGACAGGGGGCTACCAGGGGCCCCAGCATTTT
abundance: -
d_gene: TRBD1
v_gene: TRBV5-6
j_gene: TRBJ1-5
len: 16

CDR3aa: CSARRETQYF
CDR3nt: TGCAGTGCTCGTCGGGAGACCCAGTACTTC
abundance: -
d_gene: -
v_gene: TRBV20-1
j_gene: TRBJ2-5
len: 10

CDR3aa: CASSLRGLNEKLFF
CDR3nt: TGTGCCAGCAGTTTGCGGGGGCTTAATGAAAAACTGTTTTTT
abundance: -
d_gene: -
v_gene: TRBV27
j_gene: TRBJ1-4
len: 14

CDR3aa: CASSLVGPDTQYF
CDR3nt: TGCGCCAGCAGCTTGGTGGGTCCAGATACGCAGTATTTT
abundance: -
d_gene: -
v_gene: TRBV5-1
j_gene: TRBJ2-3
len: 13

CDR3aa: CASSEGVAGGYEQYF
CDR3nt: TGTGCCAGCAGTGAAGGGGTAGCGGGAGGCTACGAGCAGTACTTC
abundance: -
d_gene: TRBD2
v_gene: TRBV25-1
j_gene: TRBJ2-7
len: 15

CDR3aa: CASSLETGNYGYTF
CDR3nt: TGTGCCAGCAGCTTGGAAACAGGGAACTATGGCTACACCTTC
abundance: -
d_gene: -
v_gene: TRBV7-2
j_gene: TRBJ1-2
len: 14

CDR3aa: CASGFGVRATEAFF
CDR3nt: TGTGCTAGTGGTTTTGGAGTCAGGGCCACTGAAGCTTTCTTT
abundance: -
d_gene: -
v_gene: TRBV12-5
j_gene: TRBJ1-1
len: 14

CDR3aa: CASQARTGNEKLFF
CDR3nt: TGTGCCAGCCAGGCACGGACAGGGAACGAAAAACTGTTTTTT
abundance: once
d_gene: TRBD1
v_gene: TRBV6-1
j_gene: TRBJ1-4
len: 14

CDR3aa: CASSYSKYGRAYEQYF
CDR3nt: TGTGCCAGCAGTTACTCGAAGTACGGGAGGGCCTACGAGCAGTACTTC
abundance: -
d_gene: TRBD2
v_gene: TRBV6-5
j_gene: TRBJ2-7
len: 16

CDR3aa: CASSFAGLAREQYF
CDR3nt: TGTGCCAGCAGCTTCGCAGGACTAGCGAGGGAGCAGTACTTC
abundance: -
d_gene: TRBD2
v_gene: TRBV11-2
j_gene: TRBJ2-7
len: 14

CDR3aa: CASSAGETNTGELFF
CDR3nt: TGTGCCAGCAGCGCGGGGGAAACGAACACCGGGGAGCTGTTTTTT
abundance: -
d_gene: -
v_gene: TRBV9
j_gene: TRBJ2-2
len: 15

CDR3aa: CASSSGARDRGSDTQYF
CDR3nt: TGTGCCAGCAGCTCCGGCGCCCGGGACAGGGGTTCAGATACGCAGTATTTT
abundance: -
d_gene: TRBD1
v_gene: TRBV7-7
j_gene: TRBJ2-3
len: 17

CDR3aa: CASSLSIGRGEYEQYF
CDR3nt: TGTGCCAGCAGTTTATCTATCGGCAGGGGGGAATACGAGCAGTACTTC
abundance: once
d_gene: -
v_gene: TRBV27
j_gene: TRBJ2-7
len: 16

CDR3aa: CASSQTSGSSYNEQFF
CDR3nt: TGTGCCAGCAGTCAGACTAGCGGGAGCTCCTACAATGAGCAGTTCTTC
abundance: -
d_gene: TRBD2
v_gene: TRBV5-8
j_gene: TRBJ2-1
len: 16

CDR3aa: CASSLGGMYGYTF
CDR3nt: TGTGCCAGCAGTTTAGGGGGGATGTATGGCTACACCTTC
abundance: many
d_gene: -
v_gene: TRBV27
j_gene: TRBJ1-2
len: 13

CDR3aa: CASSLDPEETQYF
CDR3nt: TGTGCCAGCAGCTTAGACCCGGAGGAGACCCAGTACTTC
abundance: -
d_gene: -
v_gene: TRBV11-2
j_gene: TRBJ2-5
len: 13

CDR3aa: CASSPPGTGERKLFF
CDR3nt: TGTGCCAGCAGCCCCCCCGGGACAGGGGAGCGAAAACTGTTTTTT
abundance: -
d_gene: TRBD1
v_gene: TRBV4-2
j_gene: TRBJ1-4
len: 15

CDR3aa: CASSSEGLLAKNIQYF
CDR3nt: TGTGCCAGCAGCTCGGAAGGATTACTAGCCAAAAACATTCAGTACTTC
abundance: -
d_gene: -
v_gene: TRBV5-6
j_gene: TRBJ2-4
len: 16

CDR3aa: CASTLGTSTDTQYF
CDR3nt: TGCGCCAGCACCCTCGGGACAAGCACAGATACGCAGTATTTT
abundance: -
d_gene: -
v_gene: TRBV5-1
j_gene: TRBJ2-3
len: 14

CDR3aa: CASSLKDRSSYEQYF
CDR3nt: TGTGCCAGCAGTTTAAAGGACCGGAGTTCCTACGAGCAGTACTTC
abundance: medium-sized
d_gene: -
v_gene: TRBV27
j_gene: TRBJ2-7
len: 15

CDR3aa: CASSVDGNVAEEQYF
CDR3nt: TGTGCCAGCAGCGTAGATGGGAATGTGGCGGAGGAGCAGTACTTC
abundance: -
d_gene: -
v_gene: TRBV9
j_gene: TRBJ2-7
len: 15

CDR3aa: CASSQLPGPYGYTF
CDR3nt: TGTGCCAGCAGTCAACTCCCGGGGCCCTATGGCTACACCTTC
abundance: once
d_gene: -
v_gene: TRBV6-6
j_gene: TRBJ1-2
len: 14

CDR3aa: CAWEFGGGSYEQYF
CDR3nt: TGTGCCTGGGAGTTCGGAGGGGGATCCTACGAGCAGTACTTC
abundance: -
d_gene: -
v_gene: TRBV30
j_gene: TRBJ2-7
len: 14

CDR3aa: CASSEFRGIGELFF
CDR3nt: TGTGCCAGCAGTGAATTTAGAGGGATCGGGGAGCTGTTTTTT
abundance: -
d_gene: -
v_gene: TRBV25-1
j_gene: TRBJ2-2
len: 14